The rows below give T cell receptor beta chains drawn from one sample of a study of cytomegalovirus exposure and HLA in healthy donors. This table comes from immunoSEQ multiplex PCR, and its TCRdb copy is limited to in-frame clones, with some not included. This sample has tens of thousands of clones, with around 92% found just once. Sequences were obtained from PBMCs. All receptors derive from a man younger than 35 in good health and CMV-seronegative. Both conserved end residues are part of each CDR3. A D gene is named only where the DNA matches it firmly. Clone size is not always given. Where it is, it says once, few, many or a class for expanded clones.

J: TRBJ1-1; V: TRBV5-4; size: NA; D: NA; CDR3: CASSLEGRGRTEAFF; DNA: TGTGCCAGCAGCTTGGAAGGCCGGGGGAGGACTGAAGCTTTCTTT
J: TRBJ2-5; V: TRBV4-1; size: NA; D: TRBD2; CDR3: CASSQVGLDPETQYF; DNA: TGCGCCAGCAGCCAAGTGGGACTAGACCCAGAGACCCAGTACTTC
J: TRBJ2-7; V: TRBV5-6; size: NA; D: TRBD1; CDR3: CASSLTTGAEQYF; DNA: TGTGCCAGCAGCCTAACGACAGGGGCCGAGCAGTACTTC
J: TRBJ2-1; V: TRBV7-6; size: NA; D: TRBD1; CDR3: CASSYPGQGPNEQFF; DNA: TGTGCCAGCAGCTACCCGGGACAGGGGCCCAATGAGCAGTTCTTC
J: TRBJ1-2; V: TRBV5-4; size: NA; D: NA; CDR3: CASSLAQGKGYTF; DNA: TGTGCCAGCAGCTTGGCGCAGGGGAAAGGCTACACCTTC
J: TRBJ2-1; V: TRBV28; size: NA; D: TRBD2; CDR3: CASGLAGVSVKQFF; DNA: TGTGCCAGCGGTTTAGCGGGGGTGTCGGTCAAGCAGTTCTTC
J: TRBJ1-2; V: TRBV5-4; size: NA; D: TRBD1; CDR3: CASSLDRTGNGYTF; DNA: TGTGCCAGCAGCTTGGATCGGACAGGGAACGGCTACACCTTC
J: TRBJ2-1; V: TRBV4-1; size: once; D: NA; CDR3: CASRRGLENNEQFF; DNA: TGCGCCAGCAGACGGGGATTGGAAAACAATGAGCAGTTCTTC
J: TRBJ1-1; V: TRBV5-5; size: NA; D: NA; CDR3: CASSLVGTGTHNTEAFF; DNA: TGTGCCAGCAGCCTGGTCGGTACAGGGACACACAACACTGAAGCTTTCTTT
J: TRBJ1-1; V: TRBV7-2; size: NA; D: NA; CDR3: CASSLEVSGLAFF; DNA: TGTGCCAGCAGCTTAGAGGTATCGGGGTTGGCTTTCTTT
J: TRBJ1-3; V: TRBV5-6; size: NA; D: NA; CDR3: CASSPGHGGNTIYF; DNA: TGTGCCAGCAGCCCGGGACACGGAGGAAACACCATATATTTT
J: TRBJ2-1; V: TRBV15; size: NA; D: TRBD1; CDR3: CATSSLQGVTLYNEQFF; DNA: TGTGCCACCAGCAGCCTACAGGGGGTAACCCTCTACAATGAGCAGTTCTTC
J: TRBJ1-1; V: TRBV5-4; size: NA; D: NA; CDR3: CASSLQENTEAFF; DNA: TGTGCCAGCAGCTTACAGGAGAACACTGAAGCTTTCTTT
J: TRBJ1-6; V: TRBV6-6; size: NA; D: TRBD1; CDR3: CASRQTQGAGKRPLHF; DNA: TGTGCCAGCAGACAAACTCAGGGGGCAGGAAAAAGACCCCTCCACTTT
J: TRBJ2-7; V: TRBV13; size: NA; D: TRBD2; CDR3: CASSLGLAGGLYEQYF; DNA: TGTGCCAGCAGCTTGGGACTAGCGGGAGGACTCTACGAGCAGTACTTC
J: TRBJ2-5; V: TRBV27; size: NA; D: TRBD1; CDR3: CASSFSMDRGMETQYF; DNA: TGTGCCAGCAGTTTTTCTATGGACAGGGGAATGGAGACCCAGTACTTC
J: TRBJ2-7; V: TRBV18; size: few; D: TRBD2; CDR3: CASSPPAGAAYEQYF; DNA: TGTGCCAGCTCACCACCGGCGGGAGCCGCTTACGAGCAGTACTTC
J: TRBJ2-7; V: TRBV4-2; size: NA; D: NA; CDR3: CASSPARPGHISYEQYF; DNA: TGTGCCAGCAGCCCCGCCCGCCCCGGACATATCTCCTACGAGCAGTACTTC
J: TRBJ2-3; V: TRBV4-3; size: NA; D: TRBD2; CDR3: CASSQDSWRELGTDTQYF; DNA: TGCGCCAGCAGCCAAGACTCTTGGCGGGAGTTGGGCACAGATACGCAGTATTTT
J: TRBJ2-2; V: TRBV4-2; size: once; D: NA; CDR3: CASSQAGGNTGELFF; DNA: TGTGCCAGCAGCCAAGCTGGCGGGAACACCGGGGAGCTGTTTTTT
J: TRBJ1-5; V: TRBV6-5; size: NA; D: NA; CDR3: CASSYSWGLNQPQHF; DNA: TGTGCCAGCAGTTACTCCTGGGGACTGAATCAGCCCCAGCATTTT
J: TRBJ2-1; V: TRBV11-2; size: NA; D: TRBD1; CDR3: CASSFTGQGLNEQFF; DNA: TGTGCCAGCAGCTTCACCGGACAGGGTTTGAATGAGCAGTTCTTC
J: TRBJ1-6; V: TRBV6-1; size: once; D: NA; CDR3: CASDNSQGLRSPLHF; DNA: TGTGCCAGCGACAACTCACAGGGTTTAAGGTCACCCCTCCACTTT
J: TRBJ1-4; V: TRBV30; size: NA; D: TRBD1; CDR3: CAWGHRDRAEKLFF; DNA: TGTGCCTGGGGGCACCGGGACAGAGCCGAAAAACTGTTTTTT
J: TRBJ2-1; V: TRBV5-4; size: NA; D: NA; CDR3: CASSTTYYNEQFF; DNA: TGTGCCAGCAGCACTACCTACTACAATGAGCAGTTCTTC
J: TRBJ1-2; V: TRBV4-2; size: NA; D: NA; CDR3: CASSQGGSGATGGYTF; DNA: TGTGCCAGCAGCCAAGGAGGGTCAGGGGCCACAGGTGGCTACACCTTC
J: TRBJ2-1; V: TRBV9; size: NA; D: TRBD1; CDR3: CASSVGGTGTGEQFF; DNA: TGTGCCAGCAGCGTAGGTGGGACAGGAACGGGTGAGCAGTTCTTC
J: TRBJ2-1; V: TRBV7-2; size: NA; D: TRBD2; CDR3: CASSWTSGVNEQFF; DNA: TGTGCCAGCAGTTGGACTAGCGGGGTAAATGAGCAGTTCTTC
J: TRBJ2-7; V: TRBV5-4; size: once; D: TRBD1; CDR3: CASSSPGQVSYEQYF; DNA: TGTGCCAGCAGCTCCCCGGGACAGGTGTCCTACGAGCAGTACTTC
J: TRBJ1-2; V: TRBV9; size: NA; D: NA; CDR3: CASSVGGAEGYTF; DNA: TGTGCCAGCAGCGTAGGCGGGGCGGAGGGCTACACCTTC
J: TRBJ2-1; V: TRBV11-2; size: NA; D: TRBD2; CDR3: CASSPRTSGAYNEQFF; DNA: TGTGCCAGCAGCCCCAGGACTAGCGGAGCCTACAATGAGCAGTTCTTC
J: TRBJ1-5; V: TRBV7-9; size: NA; D: NA; CDR3: CASSAGVLGNQPQHF; DNA: TGTGCCAGCAGCGCGGGGGTTTTGGGCAATCAGCCCCAGCATTTT
J: TRBJ2-3; V: TRBV11-2; size: NA; D: TRBD2; CDR3: CASSLDASGGGTDTQYF; DNA: TGTGCCAGCAGCTTAGATGCTAGCGGGGGTGGAACAGATACGCAGTATTTT
J: TRBJ2-2; V: TRBV5-4; size: NA; D: TRBD2; CDR3: CASSSLAGWTGELFF; DNA: TGTGCCAGCAGCTCGTTAGCGGGATGGACCGGGGAGCTGTTTTTT
J: TRBJ1-2; V: TRBV12-5; size: NA; D: NA; CDR3: CASGLESRLYGYTF; DNA: TGTGCTAGTGGTTTGGAGAGCCGACTCTATGGCTACACCTTC
J: TRBJ2-7; V: TRBV18; size: NA; D: TRBD1; CDR3: CASSPDPGTESYEQYF; DNA: TGTGCCAGCTCACCAGACCCCGGGACAGAGTCCTACGAGCAGTACTTC
J: TRBJ1-1; V: TRBV27; size: NA; D: TRBD1; CDR3: CASSDRERSTEAFF; DNA: TGTGCCAGCAGCGACAGGGAGAGAAGCACTGAAGCTTTCTTT